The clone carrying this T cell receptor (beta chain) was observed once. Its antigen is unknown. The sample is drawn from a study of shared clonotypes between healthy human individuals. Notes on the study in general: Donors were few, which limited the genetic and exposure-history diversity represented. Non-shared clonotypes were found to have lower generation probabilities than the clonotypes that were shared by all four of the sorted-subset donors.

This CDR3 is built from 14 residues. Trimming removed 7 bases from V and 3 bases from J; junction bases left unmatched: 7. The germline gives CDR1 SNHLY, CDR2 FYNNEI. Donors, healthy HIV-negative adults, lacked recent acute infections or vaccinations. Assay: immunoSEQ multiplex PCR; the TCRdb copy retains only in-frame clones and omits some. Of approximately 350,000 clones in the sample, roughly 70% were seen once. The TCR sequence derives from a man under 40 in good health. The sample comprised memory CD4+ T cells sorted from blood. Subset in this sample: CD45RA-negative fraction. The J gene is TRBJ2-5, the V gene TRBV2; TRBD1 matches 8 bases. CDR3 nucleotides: TGTGCCAGCATCCTGGACAGGGCTAAAGAGACCCAGTACTTC. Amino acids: CASILDRAKETQYF.